These 27 T cell receptor beta chains were sequenced from one sample in a study of T cell responses to AZD1222 COVID-19 vaccine. Assay used: immunoSEQ multiplex PCR; TCRdb lists only in-frame clones, some missing. The repertoire includes 150,000 to 200,000 clones, roughly nine tenths of them detected once, and about 3% sits in the top ten. Specimen: peripheral blood, collected on day 0 of AZD1222 vaccination. These receptors were collected from an adult in good health.

The J gene is TRBJ1-2, the V gene TRBV4-2; TRBD1 is a possible D gene (6 bases). This CDR3 spans 16 amino acids. V was cut by 1 base and J by 0 bases, with 12 bases left in between. Germline lookup yields CDR1 LGHNA and CDR2 YNFKEQ. The CDR3 nucleotides are TGTGCCAGCAGCCAAGGACAGGCCTCAACTAACTATGGCTACACCTTC. Residues: CASSQGQASTNYGYTF.

This chain uses TRBV7-9 with TRBJ2-5, with 8 bases that match TRBD1. J lost 4 bases, V lost 5 bases, and 12 bases had no gene match. CDR1 SEHNR and CDR2 FQNEAQ come from the germline V gene (reference sequence). This CDR3 has 16 amino acids. The CDR3 region is CASSPRTGLKIETQYF. For the CDR3, the DNA is TGTGCCAGCAGCCCAAGGACAGGGCTGAAGATAGAGACCCAGTACTTC.

This clone was recorded only once. The gene calls are TRBV6-1 and TRBJ2-2, with D perhaps TRBD2 (6 bases). Trimming shortened V by 1 base and J by 4 bases, and 10 bases separated the two germline ends. The CDR3 loop spans 15 amino acids. CDR1 and CDR2 (germline): MNHNS, SASEGT. CDR3 nucleotides: TGTGCCAGCAGTGAAGGTGGCGGGGCCACCGGGGAGCTGTTTTTT. The encoded protein is CASSEGGGATGELFF.

This chain joins TRBV4-1 and TRBJ1-1, with unresolved D. There are 14 residues in the CDR3. V was trimmed by 0 bases and J by 8 bases, leaving 13 bases between them. Germline V gene lookup returns CDR1 MGHRA and CDR2 YSYEKL. CDR3 DNA: TGCGCCAGCAGCCAAGAGCTCTTTCCACCGGAAGCTTTCTTT. Translating gives CASSQELFPPEAFF.

The count of this clone is one. The chain joins TRBV19 to TRBJ2-1, with D uncertain. Germline loops: CDR1 LNHDA, CDR2 SQIVND (reference sequence). The CDR3 is 15 amino acids. V gave up 7 bases and J gave up 6 bases, with 19 bases separating them. The CDR3: CASTHLSRGFNEQFF. Here the CDR3 DNA reads TGTGCCAGTACCCATCTTAGCCGAGGCTTCAATGAGCAGTTCTTC.

The rearrangement joins TRBV5-4 to TRBJ2-1; 9 bases map to TRBD1. V trimming: 0 bases; J trimming: 4 bases; junction bases outside the gene matches: 2. CDR1 is SGHNT and CDR2 is YYREEE in the germline V gene (reference sequence). The CDR3 extends over 15 amino acids. CDR3 sequence: CASSLDRGRYNEQFF. The CDR3 region has the DNA TGTGCCAGCAGCTTGGACAGGGGGCGTTACAATGAGCAGTTCTTC.

The V call is TRBV5-6, the J call TRBJ1-2; TRBD1 might be the D (5 bases). In germline, CDR1 is SGHDT, CDR2 YYEEEE. V dropped 0 bases and J dropped 5 bases, with 8 bases sitting between them. This CDR3 contains 13 residues. The CDR3 nucleotides read TGTGCCAGCAGCTTGGGGGGGACTTATGGCTACACCTTC. This gives the protein CASSLGGTYGYTF.

The chain uses TRBV30 and TRBJ1-1; no clear D. The germline V gene has CDR1 GTSNPN and CDR2 SVGIG (reference sequence). The germline V and J ends were trimmed by 8 bases and 1 base, with 17 bases remaining between them. This CDR3 region has 14 residues. CDR3 amino acids: CALQPSNGNTEAFF. The DNA for the CDR3 is TGTGCCCTTCAACCTTCAAATGGGAACACTGAAGCTTTCTTT.

The chain has TRBV10-3 and TRBJ1-1, with 7 bases aligning to TRBD1. The CDR3 runs 14 residues. Germline V gene lookup returns CDR1 ENHRY and CDR2 SYGVKD. V trimming: 6 bases; J trimming: 0 bases; junction bases outside the gene matches: 4. The CDR3 reads CAIRPGGLNTEAFF. In DNA, the CDR3 is TGTGCCATCAGACCAGGGGGGTTGAACACTGAAGCTTTCTTT.

The chain combines TRBV19 with TRBJ2-7; no clear D gene. Germline CDR1 and CDR2: LNHDA and SQIVND (reference sequence). The CDR3 loop spans 13 amino acids. V was shortened by 0 bases and J by 4 bases, with 7 bases between the two germline ends. In DNA form, the CDR3 reads TGTGCCAGTAGTATAGATCACCTTTACGAGCAGTACTTC. This encodes CASSIDHLYEQYF. The full variable domain, in which reference TRBV19 and TRBJ2-7 provide the parts outside the CDR3, is DGGITQSPKYLFRKEGQNVTLSCEQNLNHDAMYWYRQDPGQGLRLIYYSQIVNDFQKGDIAEGYSVSREKKESFPLTVTSAQKNPTAFYLCASSIDHLYEQYFGPGTRLTVT.

The chain couples TRBV6-2 or TRBV6-3 to TRBJ2-7; 7 bases agree with TRBD1. Germline CDR1 MNHEY, CDR2 SVGEGT. The V gene end was trimmed by 2 bases and the J gene end by 0 bases; junction bases not matched to a gene: 7. CDR3 length equals 16 residues. The DNA for the CDR3 is TGTGCCAGCAGTTACCGCCCCGGACAGGCCTCCTACGAGCAGTACTTC. It codes for CASSYRPGQASYEQYF.

The CDR3 spells CASSQDGTGHSYEQYF. CDR3 nucleotides: TGTGCCAGCAGCCAAGATGGGACGGGGCACTCCTACGAGCAGTACTTC. The chain links TRBV3-1 (or the pseudogene TRBV3-2) to TRBJ2-7, with D possibly called TRBD1 or TRBD2 (5 bases each). V lost 0 bases to trimming and J lost 0 bases, with 12 bases between them. This CDR3 is built from 16 residues. Looked up from germline, CDR1 is LGHDT and CDR2 is YNNKEL (reference sequence).

J is TRBJ2-2 and V is TRBV27; 13 bases align to TRBD2. V shed 5 bases, J shed 4 bases, and the junction held 10 bases outside the gene matches. The CDR3 is 18 amino acids. Per germline, CDR1 MNHEY and CDR2 SMNVEV (reference sequence). CDR3 sequence: CASSQLAGGLQGTGELFF. The DNA for the CDR3 is TGTGCCAGCAGTCAACTAGCGGGGGGGCTTCAGGGCACCGGGGAGCTGTTTTTT.

The chain is built from TRBV7-8 and TRBJ2-2, with 15 bases that match TRBD2. The CDR3 has 18 residues. V lost 5 bases to trimming and J lost 6 bases; unmatched junction nucleotides: 10. The germline V gene has CDR1 SGHVS and CDR2 FQNEAQ. CDR3 DNA sequence: TGTGCCAGCAGCCCTCGGACTAGCGGGGGGGCTAGCGCCGGGGAGCTGTTTTTT. Its translation: CASSPRTSGGASAGELFF.

This clone was counted once. V usage is TRBV25-1 and J usage is TRBJ1-2; the D is unclear. V lost 3 bases to trimming and J lost 2 bases, with 7 bases between them. The germline CDR1 and CDR2 sequences are MGHDK and SYGVNS. The CDR3 covers 13 residues. As DNA, the CDR3 is TGTGCCAGCAGTGACCTAGAGAACTATGGCTACACCTTC. Amino acid sequence: CASSDLENYGYTF.

The chain is built from TRBV11-3 and TRBJ2-3; D not certain. V lost 5 bases to trimming and J lost 4 bases, with 7 bases between them. Looked up from germline, CDR1 is SGHNT and CDR2 is YENEEA. There are 12 residues in the CDR3. For the CDR3, the DNA is TGTGCCAGCAGCCAAGCCGCAGATACGCAGTATTTT. It is translated as CASSQAADTQYF.

This clone appeared a few times. The rearrangement uses TRBV14 and TRBJ2-3, with 13 bases lining up with TRBD2. The CDR3 spans 16 residues. V was clipped by 5 bases and J by 2 bases; unmatched bases: 4. Germline values: CDR1 SGHDN, CDR2 FVKESK. DNA of the CDR3: TGTGCCAGCAGCTCGGGACTAGCGGGACCCACAGATACGCAGTATTTT. Its translation is CASSSGLAGPTDTQYF.

The chain couples TRBV6-5 to TRBJ2-3, with a tentative D call TRBD1 (6 bases). V lost 6 bases to trimming and J lost 3 bases, with 16 bases between them. The CDR3 runs 15 residues. Per germline, CDR1 MNHEY and CDR2 SVGAGI. The CDR3 DNA reads TGTGCCAGCAGAAGAAGGGGGTATCGGACAGATACGCAGTATTTT. As protein: CASRRRGYRTDTQYF.

Only one count was recorded for this clone. The CDR3 DNA reads TGTGCCAGCAGCCGGGCGTCAACCACCGGGGAGCTGTTTTTT. Amino acid sequence: CASSRASTTGELFF. The chain links TRBV7-2 to TRBJ2-2; D remains unclear. This CDR3 region has 14 residues. CDR1 SGHTA and CDR2 FQGNSA come from the germline V gene. V lost 5 bases and J lost 4, with 11 bases in between.

V and J are TRBV7-9 and TRBJ2-5; 8 bases are shared with TRBD2. With 4 bases clipped from V and 5 bases from J, the junction kept 6 bases outside the gene matches. CDR1 is SEHNR, CDR2 FQNEAQ, per germline (reference sequence). The CDR3 covers 14 residues. CDR3 DNA: TGTGCCAGCAGCTCCCTAGCGGGTGTGGAGACCCAGTACTTC. Residues: CASSSLAGVETQYF.

The rearrangement links TRBV27 to TRBJ2-7, with D hard to call. V shed 4 bases and J shed 5 bases, with 15 bases lying between them. The CDR3 extends over 14 amino acids. Germline assignment: CDR1 MNHEY and CDR2 SMNVEV (reference sequence). The CDR3 DNA reads as TGTGCCAGCAGTTCCCGCGGAGACCCTCACGAGCAGTACTTC. This translates into CASSSRGDPHEQYF.

This chain links TRBV18 with TRBJ1-1, with D maybe TRBD1 (5 bases). The germline V and J ends were trimmed by 3 bases and 1 base, with 9 bases remaining between them. This CDR3 is built from 14 residues. The germline gives CDR1 KGHSH, CDR2 LQKENI. CDR3 DNA sequence: TGTGCCAGCTCACCTATCGGGGGGAACACTGAAGCTTTCTTT. Translated, it gives CASSPIGGNTEAFF. The variable domain in full, completed from reference TRBV18 and TRBJ1-1, reads NAGVMQNPRHLVRRRGQEARLRCSPMKGHSHVYWYRQLPEEGLKFMVYLQKENIIDESGMPKERFSAEFPKEGPSILRIQQVVRGDSAAYFCASSPIGGNTEAFFGQGTRLTVV.

The chain is built from TRBV4-3 and TRBJ1-6; D gene unclear. The germline V gene encodes CDR1 LGHNA and CDR2 YSLEER. Trimming took 0 bases from V and 7 from J, leaving 10 bases between them. This CDR3 is built from 15 residues. CDR3 sequence (DNA): TGCGCCAGCAGCCAAGATTGGGAAGGCAATTCACCCCTCCACTTT. This translates into CASSQDWEGNSPLHF.

V and J are TRBV6-5 and TRBJ1-2; unclear D gene. Trimming shortened V by 6 bases and J by 8 bases, and 19 bases separated the two germline ends. The CDR3 is 14 amino acids. Per the germline V gene, CDR1 is MNHEY and CDR2 is SVGAGI. CDR3 protein: CASSAQAPLGGYTF. In nucleotides, the CDR3 is TGTGCCAGCAGCGCCCAGGCGCCCCTGGGAGGCTACACCTTC.

This sequence joins TRBV6-5 and TRBJ1-1; a weak D match, TRBD1 (5 bases). Germline values: CDR1 MNHEY, CDR2 SVGAGI. The V end lost 6 bases, the J end lost 8 bases, and 10 bases lay between the germline ends. This CDR3 region has 11 residues. This CDR3 reads CASSWKGEAFF. CDR3 nucleotides: TGTGCCAGCAGCTGGAAGGGGGAAGCTTTCTTT.

The rearrangement joins TRBV2 to TRBJ2-5; 11 bases are a match to TRBD2. The V gene end was trimmed by 10 bases and the J gene end by 2 bases; junction bases not matched to a gene: 9. This CDR3 region has 15 residues. Germline V CDR1 and CDR2: SNHLY, FYNNEI. CDR3 in DNA: TGTGCCATAAAACCTCTAGCGGGGGGACAAGAGACCCAGTACTTC. It encodes CAIKPLAGGQETQYF. Combining the CDR3 with reference TRBV2 and TRBJ2-5 gives the whole variable domain EPEVTQTPSHQVTQMGQEVILRCVPISNHLYFYWYRQILGQKVEFLVSFYNNEISEKSEIFDDQFSVERPDGSNFTLKIRSTKLEDSAMYFCAIKPLAGGQETQYFGPGTRLLVL.

About this clone itself: An end of the junction differs from the germline gene, which may be a read error. The chain links TRBV3-1 (or the pseudogene TRBV3-2) to TRBJ1-1; D uncertain. Germline lookup yields CDR1 LGHDT and CDR2 YNNKEL (reference sequence). This CDR3 is 13 amino acids long. Here the CDR3 reads CANSPLGSTEAFF. CDR3 DNA: TGTGCCAACAGCCCGCTTGGCAGCACTGAAGCTTTCTTT.